These 8 T cell receptor beta chains were all obtained from the same sample, sequenced in a study of T cells in Graves' hyperthyroidism and ophthalmopathy. Amplification targeted TCR beta CDR3 regions from RNA transcripts. RT-PCR in the first round (using the HTBI primer set) targeted the TCR CDR3. Via MiXCR, TCRdb re-called the multiplex PCR reads, giving one row per CDR3 protein. The sample lists fewer than 850,000 distinct CDR3 sequences, 15% to 20% occurring once. Source material: blood. The receptor source for this set is a middle-aged man with Graves' hyperthyroidism.

At least ten counts were recorded for this clonotype. The rearrangement uses TRBV10-3 and TRBJ2-7, with D tentatively TRBD2 (5 bases). Germline CDR1 ENHRY, CDR2 SYGVKD. This CDR3 comprises 12 residues. V lost 5 bases and J 5 bases, leaving 10 bases between the germline ends. CDR3 coding DNA: TGTGCCATCAGTTCGACCGGGGACGAGCAGTACTTC. This sequence encodes CAISSTGDEQYF.

This clonotype was seen ten or more times. The rearrangement links TRBV24-1 to TRBJ2-7; no definite D call. Germline assignment: CDR1 KGHDR and CDR2 SFDVKD. The CDR3 spans 12 residues. V lost 3 bases to trimming and J lost 3 bases, with 5 bases between them. CDR3 region: CATSDGDYEQYF. CDR3 nucleotides: TGTGCCACCAGTGATGGAGACTACGAGCAGTACTTC.

Many counts were recorded for this clonotype. V gene TRBV10-1 combines with J gene TRBJ1-1; 10 bases map to TRBD1. The CDR3 is made up of 14 amino acids. Germline-derived CDR1 and CDR2 are WNHNN and SYGVQD (reference sequence). V lost 6 bases, J lost 8 bases, and 9 bases stayed unmatched. As DNA, the CDR3 is TGCGCCAGCAGCCCACGGGACAGGGGACCAGAAGCTTTCTTT. Its translation: CASSPRDRGPEAFF.

CDR3: CASSGSRSNQPQHF. In DNA form, the CDR3 reads TGTGCCAGCAGCGGGTCGAGGTCAAATCAGCCCCAGCATTTT. The chain joins TRBV2 to TRBJ1-5; no clear D gene. The V end lost 6 bases, the J end lost 4 bases, and 13 bases lay between the germline ends. CDR1 and CDR2 (germline): SNHLY, FYNNEI. The CDR3 is made up of 14 amino acids. Combining the CDR3 with reference TRBV2 and TRBJ1-5 gives the whole variable domain EPEVTQTPSHQVTQMGQEVILRCVPISNHLYFYWYRQILGQKVEFLVSFYNNEISEKSEIFDDQFSVERPDGSNFTLKIRSTKLEDSAMYFCASSGSRSNQPQHFGDGTRLSIL.

This clonotype was seen ten or more times. The rearrangement links TRBV6-1 to TRBJ2-7; no clear D. Trimming took 4 bases from V and 1 from J, leaving 5 bases between them. This CDR3 region has 12 residues. Germline-derived CDR1 and CDR2 are MNHNS and SASEGT. In DNA, the CDR3 is TGTGCCAGCAGTGGTCAGTCCTACGAGCAGTACTTC. Residues: CASSGQSYEQYF.

The chain recombines TRBV7-2 with TRBJ2-3; 7 nucleotides align to TRBD2. The CDR3 covers 17 residues. Unmatched junction bases numbered 8, after V lost 2 bases and J lost 0 bases. Looked up from germline, CDR1 is SGHTA and CDR2 is FQGNSA. The CDR3 protein is CASSLSREAGSTDTQYF. The CDR3 coding sequence is TGTGCCAGCAGCTTATCCCGCGAAGCGGGAAGCACAGATACGCAGTATTTT.

Many counts were recorded for this clonotype. This sequence joins TRBV5-1 and TRBJ2-5; tentative D call: TRBD1 (5 bases). V lost 4 bases, J lost 5 bases, and 15 bases lay in between. This CDR3 is built from 14 residues. CDR1 is SGHRS and CDR2 is YFSETQ in the germline V gene. The chain's CDR3 is CASSDVQGYETQYF. The DNA of the CDR3 is TGCGCCAGCAGCGACGTTCAGGGTTATGAGACCCAGTACTTC.

V usage is TRBV29-1 and J usage is TRBJ2-1, with 12 nucleotides matching TRBD2. Germline V gene lookup returns CDR1 SQVTM and CDR2 ANQGSEA. The V and J ends lost 2 bases and 4 bases, in that order; junction bases with no gene match: 3. The CDR3 has 15 residues. CDR3 sequence: CSVEPTSGRYNEQFF. CDR3 DNA sequence: TGCAGCGTTGAACCGACTAGCGGGAGATACAATGAGCAGTTCTTC.